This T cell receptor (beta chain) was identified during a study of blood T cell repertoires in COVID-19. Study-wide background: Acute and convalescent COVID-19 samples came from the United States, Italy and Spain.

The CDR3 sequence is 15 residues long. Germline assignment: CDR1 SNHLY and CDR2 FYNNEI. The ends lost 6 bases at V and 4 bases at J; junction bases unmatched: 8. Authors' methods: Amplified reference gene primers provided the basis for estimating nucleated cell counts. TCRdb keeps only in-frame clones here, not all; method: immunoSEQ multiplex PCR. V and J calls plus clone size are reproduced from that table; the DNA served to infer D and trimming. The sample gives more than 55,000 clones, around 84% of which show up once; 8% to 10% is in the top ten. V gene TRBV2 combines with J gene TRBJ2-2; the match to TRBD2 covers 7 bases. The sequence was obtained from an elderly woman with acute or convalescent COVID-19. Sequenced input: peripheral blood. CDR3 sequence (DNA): TGTGCCAGCAGCGAAACGGGGGGAGGCACCGGGGAGCTGTTTTTT. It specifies CASSETGGGTGELFF.